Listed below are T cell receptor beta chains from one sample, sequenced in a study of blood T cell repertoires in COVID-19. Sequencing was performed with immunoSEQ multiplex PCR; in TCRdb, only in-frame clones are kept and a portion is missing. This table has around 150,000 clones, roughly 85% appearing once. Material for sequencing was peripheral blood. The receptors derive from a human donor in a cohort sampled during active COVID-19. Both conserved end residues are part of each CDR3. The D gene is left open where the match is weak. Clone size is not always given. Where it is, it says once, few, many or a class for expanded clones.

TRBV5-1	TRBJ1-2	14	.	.	CASSLDSVDYGYTF	TGCGCCAGCAGCTTAGACAGCGTAGACTATGGCTACACCTTC
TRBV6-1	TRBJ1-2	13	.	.	CASSERGGYGYTF	TGTGCCAGCAGTGAACGGGGAGGGTATGGCTACACCTTC
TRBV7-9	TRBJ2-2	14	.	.	CASTERGNTGELFF	TGTGCCAGCACCGAAAGGGGGAACACCGGGGAGCTGTTTTTT
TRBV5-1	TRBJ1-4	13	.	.	CASSELLNEKLFF	TGCGCCAGCAGTGAGCTTCTCAATGAAAAACTGTTTTTT
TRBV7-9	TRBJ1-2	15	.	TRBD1	CASSLITGGPYGYTF	TGTGCCAGCAGCTTAATCACAGGGGGACCCTATGGCTACACCTTC
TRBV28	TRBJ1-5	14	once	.	CASQGLISNQPQHF	TGTGCCAGTCAGGGGTTAATCAGCAATCAGCCCCAGCATTTT
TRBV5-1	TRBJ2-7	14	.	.	CASSPQTFEGEQYF	TGCGCCAGCAGCCCGCAAACGTTCGAGGGCGAGCAGTACTTC
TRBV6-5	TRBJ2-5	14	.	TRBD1	CASRSIGGRETQYF	TGTGCCAGCAGGTCGATAGGGGGCAGGGAGACCCAGTACTTC
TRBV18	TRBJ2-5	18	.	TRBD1	CASSLSVLGQGVGETQYF	TGTGCCAGCTCACTCTCTGTGTTGGGACAGGGGGTCGGAGAGACCCAGTACTTC
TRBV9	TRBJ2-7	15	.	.	CASSAHQGPSYEQYF	TGTGCCAGCAGCGCCCACCAGGGGCCCTCCTACGAGCAGTACTTC
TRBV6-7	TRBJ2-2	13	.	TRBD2	CASSLTSAGELFF	TGTGCCAGCAGCCTAACTAGCGCCGGGGAGCTGTTTTTT
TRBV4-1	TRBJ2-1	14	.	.	CASSQAAGAYEQFF	TGCGCCAGCAGCCAAGCGGCGGGGGCGTATGAGCAGTTCTTC
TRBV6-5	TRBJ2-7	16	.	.	CASSYSRGPAGSEQYF	TGTGCCAGCAGTTACTCGAGAGGCCCCGCGGGCTCCGAGCAGTACTTC
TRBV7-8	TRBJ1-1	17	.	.	CASSLALRAGGELEAFF	TGTGCCAGCAGCTTAGCGTTGCGAGCAGGCGGGGAACTGGAAGCTTTCTTT
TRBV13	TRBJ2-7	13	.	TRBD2	CASSPWTSYEQYF	TGTGCCAGCAGCCCATGGACTAGTTACGAGCAGTACTTC
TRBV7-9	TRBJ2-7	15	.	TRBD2	CASSPPAGGLNEQYF	TGTGCCAGCAGTCCGCCGGCGGGAGGACTGAACGAGCAGTACTTC
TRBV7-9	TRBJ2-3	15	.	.	CASSSITTTTDTQYF	TGTGCCAGCAGCTCAATCACCACCACAACAGATACGCAGTATTTT
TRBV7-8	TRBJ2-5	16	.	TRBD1	CASSLAVTGGPETQYF	TGTGCCAGCAGCTTAGCGGTGACAGGGGGCCCAGAGACCCAGTACTTC
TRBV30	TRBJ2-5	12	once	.	CAWSAGRETQYF	TGTGCCTGGAGCGCCGGTCGGGAGACCCAGTACTTC
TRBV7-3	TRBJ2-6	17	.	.	CASSLGMGSSGANVLTF	TGTGCCAGCAGCTTAGGAATGGGGAGCTCTGGGGCCAACGTCCTGACTTTC
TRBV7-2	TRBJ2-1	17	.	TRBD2	CASSLAIGGLAGGGGFF	TGTGCCAGCAGCTTAGCAATTGGTGGACTAGCGGGAGGTGGGGGATTCTTC
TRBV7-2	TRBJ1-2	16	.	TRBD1	CASSTRGQGAGYGYTF	TGTGCCAGCAGCACCCGGGGACAGGGGGCAGGCTATGGCTACACCTTC
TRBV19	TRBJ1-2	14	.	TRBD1	CASSGQAAFYGYTF	TGTGCCAGTTCGGGACAGGCGGCTTTCTATGGCTACACCTTC
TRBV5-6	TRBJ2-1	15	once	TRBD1	CASSRPGQGDNEQFF	TGTGCCAGCAGCCGCCCGGGACAGGGAGACAATGAGCAGTTCTTC
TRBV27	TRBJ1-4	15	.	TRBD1	CASSVRGLTNEKLFF	TGTGCCAGCAGCGTCAGGGGGTTGACTAATGAAAAACTGTTTTTT
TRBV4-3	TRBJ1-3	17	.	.	CASSQVYRVYSGNTIYF	TGCGCCAGCAGCCAAGTTTATCGCGTATACTCTGGAAACACCATATATTTT
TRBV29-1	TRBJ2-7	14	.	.	CSVARRDGAYEQYF	TGCAGCGTTGCGAGGCGGGACGGCGCCTACGAGCAGTACTTC
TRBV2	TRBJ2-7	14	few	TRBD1	CASSAAGGGEEQYF	TGTGCCAGCAGTGCCGCAGGGGGCGGGGAGGAGCAGTACTTC
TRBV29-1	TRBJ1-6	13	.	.	CSVEVGAGSPLHF	TGCAGCGTTGAAGTAGGGGCTGGTTCACCCCTCCACTTT
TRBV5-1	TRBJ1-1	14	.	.	CASSSQGSSTEAFF	TGCGCCAGCAGCTCACAGGGCAGCAGCACTGAAGCTTTCTTT
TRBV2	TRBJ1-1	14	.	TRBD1	CASRPDRENTEAFF	TGTGCCAGCAGACCGGACAGGGAGAACACTGAAGCTTTCTTT
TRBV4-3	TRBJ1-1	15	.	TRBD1	CASSQAGTANTEAFF	TGCGCCAGCAGCCAGGCCGGGACAGCGAACACTGAAGCTTTCTTT
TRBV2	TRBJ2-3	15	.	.	CASSIAVLNTDTQYF	TGTGCCAGCAGTATAGCGGTTTTGAACACAGATACGCAGTATTTT
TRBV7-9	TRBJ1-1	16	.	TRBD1	CASRPDRVRRNTEAFF	TGTGCCAGCAGACCAGACAGGGTACGTAGAAACACTGAAGCTTTCTTT
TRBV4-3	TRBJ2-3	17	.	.	CASSQDSEGYSTDTQYF	TGCGCCAGCAGCCAAGATTCGGAGGGATATAGCACAGATACGCAGTATTTT
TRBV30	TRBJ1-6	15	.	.	CAWRTTGPPNSPLHF	TGTGCCTGGAGGACTACCGGGCCTCCTAATTCACCCCTCCACTTT